The 14 T cell receptor beta chains below come from one sample, sequenced in a study of shared T cell receptors in the human thymus. Profiled with immunoSEQ multiplex PCR; TCRdb holds only in-frame clones, not every one. This table has under 850,000 clones, approximately 87% appearing once. Another study also made use of these data, one on human thymus T cells.

The sample comprised thymocytes. All receptors derive from a boy younger than two with a congenital heart defect.

This sequence joins TRBV28 and TRBJ2-7; 9 bases align to TRBD1. V shed 2 bases, J shed 4 bases, and the junction held 3 bases outside the gene matches. Germline V lookup: CDR1 MDHEN, CDR2 SYDVKM. CDR3 length: 14 residues. The CDR3 DNA reads TGTGCCAGCAGTTTACAGGACAGGGGATACGAGCAGTACTTC. This encodes CASSLQDRGYEQYF.

The chain is built from TRBV28 and TRBJ1-5; D remains ambiguous. Trimming removed 6 bases at V and 0 bases at J, with 9 bases between. The CDR3 is 14 residues long. Germline V lookup: CDR1 MDHEN, CDR2 SYDVKM. CDR3 DNA: TGTGCCAGCAGCCCCAGCGGTAGCAATCAGCCCCAGCATTTT. This encodes CASSPSGSNQPQHF.

J is TRBJ2-6 and V is TRBV19; 10 nucleotides line up with TRBD2. The CDR3 loop spans 19 amino acids. CDR1 and CDR2 from the germline V gene are LNHDA and SQIVND (reference sequence). The J segment lost 4 bases and the V segment lost 3 bases, leaving 12 bases of the junction unmatched. The CDR3 coding sequence is TGTGCCAGTAGTATTTTGCTAGCGGGAGCCCCTAAAGGGGCCAACGTCCTGACTTTC. The encoded protein is CASSILLAGAPKGANVLTF.

CDR3 residues: CASSLAGTGPAPLHF. CDR3 nucleotides: TGTGCCAGCAGCTTGGCCGGGACAGGGCCTGCACCCCTCCACTTT. The chain is built from TRBV5-6 and TRBJ1-6; 9 bases match TRBD1. This CDR3 is built from 15 residues. Germline CDR1 is SGHDT and CDR2 is YYEEEE. V trimming: 0 bases; J trimming: 11 bases; junction bases outside the gene matches: 6.

The chain is built from TRBV12-1 and TRBJ2-1; TRBD2 is taken as the D call from the table, unchecked against the DNA. TRBV12-1 is a documented pseudogene. The CDR3 has 16 residues. The CDR3 region has the DNA TGTGCCAGCAGCCCGAAGCGGGCCGTCTCCTACAATGAGCAGTTCTTC. Residues: CASSPKRAVSYNEQFF.

The rearrangement links TRBV6-1 to TRBJ1-1; 9 bases match TRBD1. Germline CDR1 and CDR2: MNHNS and SASEGT. V gave up 3 bases and J gave up 2 bases; unmatched junction bases: 7. The CDR3 loop spans 16 amino acids. CDR3 amino acids: CASSELSGQGNTEAFF. In DNA, the CDR3 is TGTGCCAGCAGTGAGCTCTCGGGACAGGGCAACACTGAAGCTTTCTTT.

J is TRBJ2-1 and V is TRBV9; 11 bases match TRBD2. The J segment lost 3 bases and the V segment lost 3 bases, leaving 8 bases of the junction unmatched. Germline CDR1 SGDLS, CDR2 YYNGEE. The CDR3 consists of 17 residues. The CDR3 sequence is CASSGTGTSGLYNEQFF. CDR3 sequence (DNA): TGTGCCAGCAGCGGAACTGGGACTAGCGGACTCTACAATGAGCAGTTCTTC.

This clone has just one count. This rearrangement joins TRBV25-1 to TRBJ2-3; D is perhaps TRBD2 (6 bases). The CDR3 runs to 14 residues. V was trimmed by 10 bases and J by 0 bases, leaving 14 bases between them. The germline CDR1 and CDR2 sequences are MGHDK and SYGVNS. The CDR3 coding sequence is TGTGCCACCGGTGAGGGGACTAGCACAGATACGCAGTATTTT. The encoded protein is CATGEGTSTDTQYF.

The V and J genes are TRBV4-3 and TRBJ2-3; 9 bases map to TRBD2. V lost 1 base to trimming and J lost 4 bases; unmatched junction nucleotides: 12. Per the germline V gene, CDR1 is LGHNA and CDR2 is YSLEER. The CDR3 is made up of 18 amino acids. CDR3 DNA: TGCGCCAGCAGCCAAGCGGCGGGAGGGCCATTGGGGCCAGATACGCAGTATTTT. This translates into CASSQAAGGPLGPDTQYF.

J is TRBJ2-5 and V is TRBV29-1, with a weak D call TRBD2 (7 bases). The V end was cut by 3 bases, the J end by 4 bases, with 12 bases between. CDR3 length: 13 residues. CDR1 and CDR2 (germline): SQVTM, ANQGSEA. The CDR3: CSVDTRGGETQYF. The CDR3 DNA follows: TGCAGCGTTGACACTAGGGGGGGAGAGACCCAGTACTTC.

The V gene is TRBV18, the J gene TRBJ2-1; TRBD2 might be the D (5 bases). This CDR3 is built from 14 residues. V was pared by 2 bases and J by 6 bases, with 11 bases between. CDR1 and CDR2 from the germline V gene are KGHSH and LQKENI. CDR3 amino acids: CASSPGSGGNEQFF. The CDR3 bases are TGTGCCAGCTCACCAGGGAGTGGCGGCAATGAGCAGTTCTTC.

The chain recombines TRBV7-9 with TRBJ1-1, with 9 bases lining up with TRBD1. CDR1 is SEHNR, CDR2 FQNEAQ, per germline (reference sequence). This CDR3 spans 16 amino acids. With V trimmed by 2 bases and J by 5 bases, 9 bases remained unmatched. The DNA of the CDR3 is TGTGCCAGCAGCTTATTCCGACAGGGGGAAATGACTGAAGCTTTCTTT. It translates to CASSLFRQGEMTEAFF.

The chain combines TRBV29-1 with TRBJ2-3; 12 nucleotides line up with TRBD2. Germline V CDR1 and CDR2: SQVTM, ANQGSEA. CDR3 length equals 17 residues. With 7 bases clipped from V and 4 bases from J, the junction kept 15 bases outside the gene matches. The CDR3, as DNA: TGCAGCGGTTCCGGGACAGTTAGACTAGCGGGAGCAGATACGCAGTATTTT. Its translation is CSGSGTVRLAGADTQYF.

The chain links TRBV7-2 to TRBJ2-7, with D unclear. Trimming removed 1 base at V and 3 bases at J, with 13 bases between. CDR3 length: 15 residues. Germline CDR1 reads SGHTA; CDR2 reads FQGNSA. CDR3 sequence: CASSLEVTGVYEQYF. In DNA form, the CDR3 reads TGTGCCAGCAGCTTAGAGGTGACCGGAGTCTACGAGCAGTACTTC.